Listed below are T cell receptor beta chains from one sample, sequenced in a study of T cell responses to AZD1222 COVID-19 vaccine. Using immunoSEQ multiplex PCR, the repertoire was profiled, and TCRdb retains in-frame clones only, with some absent. The sample contains approximately 190,000 clones, approximately 91% of which appear only once. Sequencing used peripheral blood, obtained on day 0 of AZD1222 vaccination. The receptor set was obtained from an adult in good health. Each CDR3 is given with its conserved first and last residue. The order of the fields is V gene, D gene, J gene, clone size, CDR3 protein, CDR3 DNA. D genes are given only for firm matches. Size values are once, few and many counts, or a class for expanded clones, and some rows have none.

TRBV28	.	TRBJ2-4	.	CASSFLGSAKNIQYF	TGTGCCAGCAGTTTTCTCGGGAGTGCCAAAAACATTCAGTACTTC
TRBV6-2/TRBV6-3	TRBD1	TRBJ1-2	.	CASSYSIRGIFRAGGYTF	TGTGCCAGCAGTTACTCGATCAGGGGGATCTTTCGGGCTGGTGGCTACACCTTC
TRBV19	.	TRBJ2-2	.	CASSMRNTGELFF	TGTGCCAGTAGTATGAGGAACACCGGGGAGCTGTTTTTT
TRBV7-8	TRBD1	TRBJ1-2	once	CASSRLPGQNGYTF	TGTGCCAGCAGCCGATTACCGGGACAGAATGGCTACACCTTC
TRBV4-2	.	TRBJ1-2	.	CASSQRAFANYGYTF	TGTGCCAGCAGCCAACGGGCATTCGCTAACTATGGCTACACCTTC
TRBV18	.	TRBJ2-2	.	CASSPPVGTGELFF	TGTGCCAGCTCACCACCGGTAGGCACCGGGGAGCTGTTTTTT
TRBV5-8	.	TRBJ1-3	.	CASNRGTLSGNTIYF	TGTGCCAGCAACCGGGGTACGCTCTCTGGAAACACCATATATTTT
TRBV7-9	TRBD2	TRBJ2-5	.	CASSAGTSGRNRQETQYF	TGTGCCAGCAGCGCAGGGACTAGCGGGAGAAACCGTCAAGAGACCCAGTACTTC
TRBV19	TRBD1	TRBJ2-2	.	CASGDSLSNTGELFF	TGTGCCAGTGGGGACAGCCTCTCGAACACCGGGGAGCTGTTTTTT
TRBV7-9	.	TRBJ1-2	.	CATISWVPYGYTF	TGTGCCACTATTTCTTGGGTTCCCTATGGCTACACCTTC
TRBV4-3	TRBD1	TRBJ2-7	.	CASSQVRTGEAYEQYF	TGCGCCAGCAGCCAAGTACGGACAGGGGAGGCTTACGAGCAGTACTTC
TRBV20-1	.	TRBJ2-7	.	CSAVQRDEQYF	TGCAGTGCCGTGCAGCGGGACGAGCAGTACTTC
TRBV28	.	TRBJ1-1	.	CASPPPGPGEVEAFF	TGTGCCAGCCCTCCACCGGGCCCCGGGGAGGTTGAAGCTTTCTTT
TRBV15	TRBD1	TRBJ1-5	.	CATSGTGTVNQPQHF	TGTGCCACCAGCGGGACCGGGACAGTAAATCAGCCCCAGCATTTT
TRBV7-2	TRBD2	TRBJ2-7	.	CASSRTSGATYEQYF	TGTGCCAGCAGCCGTACTAGCGGGGCAACCTACGAGCAGTACTTC
TRBV16	.	TRBJ1-4	.	CASSRITGTKEKLFF	TGTGCCAGCAGCAGAATAACCGGGACCAAGGAAAAACTGTTTTTT
TRBV27	.	TRBJ2-7	.	CASSPGGTGGEQYF	TGTGCCAGCAGTCCCGGCGGGACCGGGGGCGAGCAGTACTTC
TRBV28	TRBD1	TRBJ1-1	.	CASSSADRGIDTEAFF	TGTGCCAGCAGTAGCGCAGACAGGGGGATAGACACTGAAGCTTTCTTT
TRBV6-2/TRBV6-3	TRBD2	TRBJ2-5	.	CASSQRGLVQETQYF	TGTGCCAGCAGCCAACGCGGACTAGTACAAGAGACCCAGTACTTC
TRBV10-2	TRBD1	TRBJ1-1	.	CASTKSRAGGNTEAFF	TGCGCCAGCACCAAGAGTAGGGCAGGGGGCAACACTGAAGCTTTCTTT
TRBV23-1	.	TRBJ1-3	.	CASSPHSGNTIYF	TGCGCCAGCAGTCCACACAGTGGAAACACCATATATTTT
TRBV29-1	.	TRBJ1-6	.	CSVRLDSSYNSPLHF	TGCAGCGTACGATTAGACAGCTCCTATAATTCACCCCTCCACTTT
TRBV25-1	.	TRBJ1-6	.	CASSESVPGTNSPLHF	TGTGCCAGCAGTGAATCTGTCCCAGGGACCAATTCACCCCTCCACTTT
TRBV6-5	.	TRBJ1-2	once	CASSYLSGIDGYTF	TGTGCCAGCAGTTATCTATCGGGGATTGATGGCTACACCTTC
TRBV7-8	.	TRBJ1-5	.	CASSLASRAQPQHF	TGTGCCAGCAGCTTAGCGAGTAGGGCTCAGCCCCAGCATTTT
TRBV11-2	.	TRBJ2-7	.	CASSLDLIGTRREQYF	TGTGCCAGCAGCTTAGATCTAATAGGGACGCGTCGCGAGCAGTACTTC
TRBV19	.	TRBJ2-5	.	CASSGAWQTQYF	TGTGCCAGTAGCGGAGCCTGGCAGACCCAGTACTTC
TRBV12-3/TRBV12-4	.	TRBJ1-2	.	CASSLLQGDGYTF	TGTGCCAGCAGTTTATTGCAGGGCGATGGCTACACCTTC
TRBV7-2	.	TRBJ1-2	.	CASSLTPPSVNYGYTF	TGTGCCAGCAGCTTGACTCCCCCATCGGTAAACTATGGCTACACCTTC
TRBV11-2	.	TRBJ2-7	few	CASRRDIYEQYF	TGTGCCAGCAGGAGGGATATCTACGAGCAGTACTTC
TRBV7-9	.	TRBJ1-1	few	CASSRGRGNTEAFF	TGTGCCAGCAGCCGAGGACGCGGGAACACTGAAGCTTTCTTT
TRBV2	.	TRBJ2-7	.	CASIGGTVIEQYF	TGTGCCAGCATAGGAGGTACAGTCATCGAGCAGTACTTC
TRBV11-3	.	TRBJ2-2	.	CASSPRLVSGGELFF	TGTGCCAGCAGCCCCCGGCTAGTGTCCGGCGGGGAGCTGTTTTTT
TRBV15	.	TRBJ2-1	.	CATSTSGNQFF	TGTGCCACCAGCACTTCAGGGAACCAGTTCTTC
TRBV18	.	TRBJ2-7	.	CASSQTYEQYF	TGTGCCAGCTCACAGACCTACGAGCAGTACTTC
TRBV3-1/TRBV3-2	TRBD1	TRBJ2-7	once	CASSQGTGLTYEQYF	TGTGCCAGCAGCCAAGGGACAGGGCTAACCTACGAGCAGTACTTC
TRBV27	.	TRBJ2-7	.	CASSSREGGPAREQYF	TGTGCCAGCAGTTCCCGAGAGGGGGGTCCCGCGCGGGAGCAGTACTTC
TRBV7-3	TRBD1	TRBJ2-2	.	CASRTGRNTGELFF	TGTGCCAGCAGGACAGGGAGGAACACCGGGGAGCTGTTTTTT
TRBV27	.	TRBJ2-7	.	CASIGSGRISYEQYF	TGTGCCAGCATCGGTAGCGGCCGGATCTCCTACGAGCAGTACTTC
TRBV27	.	TRBJ2-7	once	CASKRVGVREQYF	TGTGCCAGCAAACGGGTTGGGGTCAGGGAGCAGTACTTC
TRBV2	TRBD2	TRBJ2-3	.	CASNRLASTDTQYF	TGTGCCAGCAACCGACTAGCGAGCACAGATACGCAGTATTTT
TRBV28	.	TRBJ2-7	.	CASSPAYEQYF	TGTGCCAGCAGTCCAGCCTACGAGCAGTACTTC
TRBV7-2	.	TRBJ1-2	.	CASSLGGGLFYGYTF	TGTGCCAGCAGCTTAGGCGGGGGCCTTTTCTATGGCTACACCTTC